The clone carrying this T cell receptor (beta chain) has a handful of counts. The entry originates in a study of blood T cells in healthy people across ages. The use of a sample-barcoded 5' primer and a J-beta primer mix characterized a second PCR of about 7 to 12 cycles. TCRdb ran MiXCR on the 5' RACE reads and lists one entry per CDR3 protein. In the table there are fewer than 800,000 distinct CDR3 sequences, over 20% of which are singletons. From germline, CDR1 is MDHEN and CDR2 SYDVKM. V shed 6 bases and J 2 bases; nucleotides not matched to a gene: 14. The CDR3 length is 17 residues. This sequence was found in a man between 65 and 79 years old in good health. This sequence joins TRBV28 and TRBJ2-5; 8 bases map to TRBD2. The specimen sequenced was blood. DNA for the CDR3: TGTGCCAGCAGCCTTACCCGCTCGTTAGCGGGGCAAGAGACCCAGTACTTC. Translated: CASSLTRSLAGQETQYF.